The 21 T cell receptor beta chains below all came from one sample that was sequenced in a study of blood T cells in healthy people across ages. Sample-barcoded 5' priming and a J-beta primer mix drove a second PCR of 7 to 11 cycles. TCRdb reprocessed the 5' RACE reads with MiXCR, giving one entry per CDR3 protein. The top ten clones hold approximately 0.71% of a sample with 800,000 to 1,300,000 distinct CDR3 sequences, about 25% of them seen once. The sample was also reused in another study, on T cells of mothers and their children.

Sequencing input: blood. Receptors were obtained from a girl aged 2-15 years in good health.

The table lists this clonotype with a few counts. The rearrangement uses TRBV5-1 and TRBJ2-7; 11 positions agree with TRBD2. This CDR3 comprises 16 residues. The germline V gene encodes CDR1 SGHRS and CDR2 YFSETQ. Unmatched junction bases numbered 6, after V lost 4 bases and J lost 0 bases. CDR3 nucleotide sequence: TGCGCCAGCAGCCCAGCTCTAGCGGGAGGCTCCTACGAGCAGTACTTC. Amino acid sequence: CASSPALAGGSYEQYF.

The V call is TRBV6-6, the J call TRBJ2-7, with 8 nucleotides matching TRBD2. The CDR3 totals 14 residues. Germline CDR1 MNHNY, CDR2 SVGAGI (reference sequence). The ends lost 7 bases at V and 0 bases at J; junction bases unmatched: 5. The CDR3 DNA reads TGTGCCAGCACCGGAGCGGGAGTCTCCTACGAGCAGTACTTC. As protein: CASTGAGVSYEQYF.

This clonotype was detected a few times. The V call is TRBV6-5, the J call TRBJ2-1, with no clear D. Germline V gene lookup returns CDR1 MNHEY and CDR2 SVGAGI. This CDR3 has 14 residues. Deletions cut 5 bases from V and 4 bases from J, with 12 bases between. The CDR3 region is CASSAIDKYNEQFF. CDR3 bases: TGTGCCAGCAGTGCTATCGACAAGTACAATGAGCAGTTCTTC.

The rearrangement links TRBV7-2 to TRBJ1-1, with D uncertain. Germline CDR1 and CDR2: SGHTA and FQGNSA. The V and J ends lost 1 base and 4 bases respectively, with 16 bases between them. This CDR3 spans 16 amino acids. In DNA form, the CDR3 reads TGTGCCAGCAGCTTAGTCGGTACGGGGTTAGGCACTGAAGCTTTCTTT. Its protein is CASSLVGTGLGTEAFF.

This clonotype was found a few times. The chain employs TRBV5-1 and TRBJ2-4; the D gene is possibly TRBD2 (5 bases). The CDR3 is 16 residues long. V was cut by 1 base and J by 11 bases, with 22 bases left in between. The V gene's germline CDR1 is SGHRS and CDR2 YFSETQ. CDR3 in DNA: TGCGCCAGCAGCTTGTTTGGACTTGGAGCGGAGGACGTTCAGTACTTC. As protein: CASSLFGLGAEDVQYF.

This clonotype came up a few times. CDR3 sequence (DNA): TGCAGCGCAAACAGGGAAGGTAGCACCTACGAGCAGTACTTC. Translating gives CSANREGSTYEQYF. The chain joins TRBV29-1 to TRBJ2-7; TRBD1 is a possible D gene (6 bases). The V and J ends lost 7 bases and 2 bases respectively, with 18 bases between them. The germline V gene encodes CDR1 SQVTM and CDR2 ANQGSEA. This CDR3 is built from 14 residues.

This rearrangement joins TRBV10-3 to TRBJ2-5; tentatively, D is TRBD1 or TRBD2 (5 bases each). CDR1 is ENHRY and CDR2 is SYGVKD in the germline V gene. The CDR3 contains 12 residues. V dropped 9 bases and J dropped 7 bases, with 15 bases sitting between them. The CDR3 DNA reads TGTGCCATTAGGGACCTGGAAGGGACCCAGTACTTC. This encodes CAIRDLEGTQYF.

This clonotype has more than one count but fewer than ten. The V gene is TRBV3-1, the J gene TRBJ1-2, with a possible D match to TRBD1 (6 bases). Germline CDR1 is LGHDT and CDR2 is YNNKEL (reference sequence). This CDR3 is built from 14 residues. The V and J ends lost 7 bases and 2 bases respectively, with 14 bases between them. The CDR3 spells CASNQRTANYGYTF. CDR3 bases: TGTGCCAGCAACCAGAGGACAGCAAACTATGGCTACACCTTC. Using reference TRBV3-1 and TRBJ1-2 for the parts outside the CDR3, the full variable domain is DTAVSQTPKYLVTQMGNDKSIKCEQNLGHDTMYWYKQDSKKFLKIMFSYNNKELIINETVPNRFSPKSPDKAHLNLHINSLELGDSAVYFCASNQRTANYGYTFGSGTRLTVV.

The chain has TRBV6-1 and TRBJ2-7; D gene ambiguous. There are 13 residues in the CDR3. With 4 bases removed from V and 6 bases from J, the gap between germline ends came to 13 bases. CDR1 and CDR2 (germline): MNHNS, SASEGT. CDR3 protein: CASSAQTRGEQYF. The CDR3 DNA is TGTGCCAGCAGTGCACAAACCCGAGGCGAGCAGTACTTC.

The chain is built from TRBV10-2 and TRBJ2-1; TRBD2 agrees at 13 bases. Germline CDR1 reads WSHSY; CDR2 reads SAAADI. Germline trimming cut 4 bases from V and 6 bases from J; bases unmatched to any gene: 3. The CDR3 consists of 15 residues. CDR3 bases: TGCGCCAGCAGTGGACTAGCGGGAGGCCCCAATGAGCAGTTCTTC. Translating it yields CASSGLAGGPNEQFF.

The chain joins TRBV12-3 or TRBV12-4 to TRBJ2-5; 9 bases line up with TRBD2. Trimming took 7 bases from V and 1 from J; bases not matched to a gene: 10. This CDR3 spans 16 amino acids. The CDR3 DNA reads TGTGCCAGCACCCCGGGGAGCGGGGGGTCCCAAGAGACCCAGTACTTC. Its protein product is CASTPGSGGSQETQYF.

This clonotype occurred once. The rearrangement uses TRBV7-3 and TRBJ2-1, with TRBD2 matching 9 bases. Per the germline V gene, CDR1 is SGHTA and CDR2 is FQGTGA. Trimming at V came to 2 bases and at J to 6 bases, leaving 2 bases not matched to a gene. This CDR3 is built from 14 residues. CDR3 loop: CASSLSSGANEQFF. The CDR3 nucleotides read TGTGCCAGCAGCTTATCTAGCGGGGCCAATGAGCAGTTCTTC.

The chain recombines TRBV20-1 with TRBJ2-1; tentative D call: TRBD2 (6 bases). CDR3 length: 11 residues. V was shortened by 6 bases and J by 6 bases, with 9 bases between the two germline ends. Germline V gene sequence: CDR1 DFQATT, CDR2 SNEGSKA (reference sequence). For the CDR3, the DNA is TGCAGTGCCGAGGGAGGCAATGAGCAGTTCTTC. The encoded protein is CSAEGGNEQFF.

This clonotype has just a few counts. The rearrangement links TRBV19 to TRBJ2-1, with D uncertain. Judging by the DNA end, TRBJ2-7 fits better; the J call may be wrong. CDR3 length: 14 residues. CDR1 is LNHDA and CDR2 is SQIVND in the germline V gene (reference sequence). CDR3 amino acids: CASSEVASSYEQYF. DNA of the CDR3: TGTGCCAGTAGTGAGGTAGCCAGCTCCTACGAGCAGTACTTC.

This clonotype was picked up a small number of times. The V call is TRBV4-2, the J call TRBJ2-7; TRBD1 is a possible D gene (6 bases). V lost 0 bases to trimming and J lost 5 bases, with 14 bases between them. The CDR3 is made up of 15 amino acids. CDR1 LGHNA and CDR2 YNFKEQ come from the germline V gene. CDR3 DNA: TGTGCCAGCAGCCAAGATTTTTCAGGGGCCAACGAGCAGTACTTC. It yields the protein CASSQDFSGANEQYF.

CDR3 DNA sequence: TGTGCCAGCAGTACCCGCATTTCCGGGGCCAACGTCCTGACTTTC. It encodes CASSTRISGANVLTF. V gene TRBV12-3 or TRBV12-4 combines with J gene TRBJ2-6; unclear D gene. The CDR3 runs to 15 residues. The V gene lost 5 bases and the J gene lost 4 bases, with 12 bases spanning the gap.

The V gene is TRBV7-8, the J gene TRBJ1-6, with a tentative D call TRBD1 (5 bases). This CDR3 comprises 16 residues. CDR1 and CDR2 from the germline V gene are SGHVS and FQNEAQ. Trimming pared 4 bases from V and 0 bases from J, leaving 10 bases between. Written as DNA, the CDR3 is TGTGCCAGCAGCTCCACAGGCCTCTCCTATAATTCACCCCTCCACTTT. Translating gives CASSSTGLSYNSPLHF.

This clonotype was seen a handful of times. This CDR3 reads CASSSLGDQNIQYF. CDR3 DNA: TGTGCCAGCAGTTCCCTGGGGGACCAAAACATTCAGTACTTC. The chain uses TRBV11-2 and TRBJ2-4; TRBD1 or TRBD2 may be the D gene (5 bases each). CDR1 and CDR2 (germline): SGHAT, FQNNGV. The V gene lost 6 bases and the J gene lost 5 bases, with 14 bases spanning the gap. The length of the CDR3 is 14 residues. The variable domain in full, completed from reference TRBV11-2 and TRBJ2-4, reads EAGVAQSPRYKIIEKRQSVAFWCNPISGHATLYWYQQILGQGPKLLIQFQNNGVVDDSQLPKDRFSAERLKGVDSTLKIQPAKLEDSAVYLCASSSLGDQNIQYFGAGTRLSVL.

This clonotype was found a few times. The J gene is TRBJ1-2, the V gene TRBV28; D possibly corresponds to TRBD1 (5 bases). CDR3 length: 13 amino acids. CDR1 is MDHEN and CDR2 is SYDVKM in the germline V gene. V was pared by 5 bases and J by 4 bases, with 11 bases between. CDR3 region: CASSTLGRYGYTF. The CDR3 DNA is TGTGCCAGCAGTACCCTGGGACGCTATGGCTACACCTTC.

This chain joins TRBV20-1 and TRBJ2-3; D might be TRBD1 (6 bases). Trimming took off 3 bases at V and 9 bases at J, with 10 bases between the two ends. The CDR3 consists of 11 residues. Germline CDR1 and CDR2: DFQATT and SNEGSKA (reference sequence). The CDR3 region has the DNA TGCAGTGCTAGTGAGACAGGCACGCAGTATTTT. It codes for CSASETGTQYF.

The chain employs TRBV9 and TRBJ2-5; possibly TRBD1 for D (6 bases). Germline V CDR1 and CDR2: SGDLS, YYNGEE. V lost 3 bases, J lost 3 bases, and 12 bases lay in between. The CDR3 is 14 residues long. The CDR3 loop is CASSAQTGKETQYF. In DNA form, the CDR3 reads TGTGCCAGCAGCGCTCAGACAGGAAAAGAGACCCAGTACTTC.